This T cell receptor beta chain was observed in a study of blood T cell repertoires in COVID-19. Study overall: Sources were T cells, B-cell-depleted T cells, or PBMCs; the material itself was cDNA or gDNA.

How the authors handled the data: Estimation of nucleated cell counts was performed using reference gene primer amplification. TCRdb's copy holds only in-frame clones and misses some; the assay was immunoSEQ multiplex PCR. V and J calls and clone size are those listed in that table; D and trimming were worked out from the DNA. The sample has roughly 53,000 clones, 65% to 85% seen once. CDR3 length equals 13 residues. Trimming removed 0 bases from V and 3 bases from J, with 7 bases in between. Germline loops: CDR1 SGHRS, CDR2 YFSETQ. Specimen: peripheral blood. The V call is TRBV5-1, the J call TRBJ2-7; TRBD2 is a possible D gene (5 bases). The TCR was taken from a man aged 65 to 79 with active or convalescent COVID-19. CDR3: CASSLGGYYEQYF. CDR3 DNA: TGCGCCAGCAGCTTGGGAGGGTACTACGAGCAGTACTTC.